These 18 T cell receptor beta chains share one sample of origin, sequenced in a study of graft-versus-host responses after intestinal transplantation. Irradiated stimulators labeled with violet dye, approximately 200,000 in number, were plated with approximately 200,000 CFSE-labeled responders. Clones were read by immunoSEQ multiplex PCR, and TCRdb kept only the in-frame ones, dropping some. The profile shows more than 15,000 clones, 38% of them singletons. Sequenced here: alloreactive CD8+ T cells from a mixed lymphocyte reaction culture, sampled before intestinal transplant. Documented subset: CFSE-low proliferating T cells sorted from roughly six-day pre-transplant mixed lymphocyte reaction (GvH or HvG direction). These receptors were collected from a human patient who received an intestinal transplant.

This clone was seen more than once but under ten times. The chain combines TRBV27 with TRBJ1-1, with D maybe TRBD1 (5 bases). There are 16 residues in the CDR3. Per germline, CDR1 MNHEY and CDR2 SMNVEV (reference sequence). Between the trimmed V and J ends, which lost 1 base and 6 bases, there was a span of 18 bases. The CDR3 loop is CASSLLGAMGTPEAFF. CDR3 DNA: TGTGCCAGCAGTTTATTGGGCGCGATGGGGACGCCTGAAGCTTTCTTT.

The V gene is TRBV10-1, the J gene TRBJ2-4, with TRBD1 matching 7 bases. V dropped 6 bases and J dropped 8; count of bases not matched to a gene: 7. The CDR3 spans 13 residues. In germline, CDR1 is WNHNN, CDR2 SYGVQD (reference sequence). Written as DNA, the CDR3 is TGCGCCAGCAGGGGCGGACAGGCAGACATTCAGTACTTC. Translation: CASRGGQADIQYF.

This clone was recorded at least ten times. The V and J genes are TRBV7-9 and TRBJ1-2; D unresolved. The CDR3 spans 12 residues. The germline V and J ends were trimmed by 3 bases and 6 bases, with 8 bases remaining between them. CDR1 is SEHNR and CDR2 is FQNEAQ in the germline V gene (reference sequence). The CDR3 DNA reads as TGTGCCAGCAGCTTTATGCAGGATGGCTACACCTTC. Amino acid sequence: CASSFMQDGYTF.

The V and J genes are TRBV18 and TRBJ1-1, with 7 bases that match TRBD1. V shed 1 base and J 0 bases; nucleotides not matched to a gene: 5. Germline loops: CDR1 KGHSH, CDR2 LQKENI. The CDR3 loop spans 16 amino acids. The CDR3: CASSPRGGGMNTEAFF. The DNA for the CDR3 is TGTGCCAGCTCACCACGAGGAGGGGGCATGAACACTGAAGCTTTCTTT.

The V call is TRBV4-1, the J call TRBJ2-7, with 8 bases aligning to TRBD1. The V and J ends lost 4 bases and 3 bases, in that order; junction bases with no gene match: 5. This CDR3 is 14 amino acids long. In germline, CDR1 is MGHRA, CDR2 YSYEKL. The CDR3 DNA reads TGCGCCAGCAGCCCCGGGACAGGAGACTACGAGCAGTACTTC. It is translated as CASSPGTGDYEQYF.

V and J are TRBV6-6 and TRBJ1-3; D ambiguous. The V end was cut by 5 bases, the J end by 2 bases, with 10 bases between. Germline V gives CDR1 MNHNY, CDR2 SVGAGI (reference sequence). The CDR3 runs to 14 residues. CDR3 residues: CASSPKGPGNTIYF. For the CDR3, the DNA is TGTGCCAGCAGTCCTAAAGGCCCTGGAAACACCATATATTTT.

The CDR3 region has the DNA TGCGCCAGCACGCAGACTAGCGGGGACGACAATGAGCAGTTCTTC. This encodes CASTQTSGDDNEQFF. The chain recombines TRBV4-1 with TRBJ2-1; 11 nucleotides line up with TRBD2. After removal of 7 bases from V and 5 bases from J, the junction contained 7 bases not matched to a gene. Germline-derived CDR1 and CDR2 are MGHRA and YSYEKL. This CDR3 comprises 15 residues.

The chain links TRBV13 to TRBJ2-1, with 8 bases lining up with TRBD1. Germline V CDR1 and CDR2: PRHDT, FYEKMQ (reference sequence). Trimming at V came to 5 bases and at J to 0 bases, leaving 12 bases not matched to a gene. The CDR3 is 18 residues long. CDR3 sequence reads: CASSQGPGQVGSYNEQFF. CDR3 bases: TGTGCCAGCAGCCAAGGCCCGGGACAGGTGGGCTCCTACAATGAGCAGTTCTTC.

This clone was picked up a small number of times. This rearrangement joins TRBV13 to TRBJ2-6; no clear D. The V gene's germline CDR1 is PRHDT and CDR2 FYEKMQ (reference sequence). Deletions cut 2 bases from V and 13 bases from J, with 12 bases between. CDR3 length: 13 residues. The DNA of the CDR3 is TGTGCCAGCAGCTTATCCCCCACGCCAGTCCTGACTTTC. Its protein product is CASSLSPTPVLTF.

This clone occurred a few times. The chain couples TRBV30 to TRBJ1-6; no clear D. The CDR3 spans 15 residues. Germline V lookup: CDR1 GTSNPN, CDR2 SVGIG (reference sequence). Trimming removed 5 bases from V and 0 bases from J, with 11 bases in between. Written as DNA, the CDR3 is TGTGCCTGGCAAAACGTGGGCTCCTATAATTCACCCCTCCACTTT. This codes for CAWQNVGSYNSPLHF.

The chain uses TRBV5-4 and TRBJ2-5; no reliable D call. Near its end, the DNA agrees better with TRBJ2-7, so the J call may be wrong. CDR1 is SGHNT and CDR2 is YYREEE in the germline V gene (reference sequence). There are 12 residues in the CDR3. This chain's CDR3 is CASSLDLYEQYF. CDR3 bases: TGTGCCAGCAGCTTGGACCTCTACGAGCAGTACTTC.

The chain joins TRBV5-1 to TRBJ1-4, with D perhaps TRBD1 (5 bases). CDR3 length: 18 residues. Trimming took off 0 bases at V and 0 bases at J, with 15 bases between the two ends. In germline, CDR1 is SGHRS, CDR2 YFSETQ. The CDR3 nucleotides read TGCGCCAGCAGCTTGGTTGGGGGGGAACCAGCAACTAATGAAAAACTGTTTTTT. This codes for CASSLVGGEPATNEKLFF.

Sample share makes this clone medium-sized. The rearrangement uses TRBV27 and TRBJ2-7, with TRBD1 matching 11 bases. Looked up from germline, CDR1 is MNHEY and CDR2 is SMNVEV (reference sequence). This CDR3 is built from 14 residues. Trimming removed 6 bases from V and 11 bases from J; junction bases left unmatched: 12. The CDR3 nucleotides read TGTGCCAGCAGCCCGGGACAGGGGGGTGAGATGAAGTACTTC. Translation: CASSPGQGGEMKYF.

The chain combines TRBV7-8 with TRBJ2-7, with D perhaps matching TRBD1 or TRBD2 (6 bases each). The ends were cut back, 1 base at V and 6 bases at J, with 16 bases in the middle. CDR3 size: 15 residues. Germline assignment: CDR1 SGHVS and CDR2 FQNEAQ. This chain's CDR3 is CASSLGWGAGSEQYF. CDR3 nucleotide sequence: TGTGCCAGCAGCTTAGGGTGGGGGGCTGGCTCCGAGCAGTACTTC.

This chain connects TRBV18 to TRBJ1-2, with 7 nucleotides matching TRBD1. Per the germline V gene, CDR1 is KGHSH and CDR2 is LQKENI. The CDR3 sequence is 10 residues long. V was clipped by 7 bases and J by 8 bases; unmatched bases: 1. Here the CDR3 DNA reads TGTGCCAGCTTAGGGGGCGGCTACACCTTC. It specifies CASLGGGYTF.

The V call is TRBV27, the J call TRBJ2-1, with D maybe TRBD2 (6 bases). Germline V gene sequence: CDR1 MNHEY, CDR2 SMNVEV (reference sequence). The CDR3 is made up of 14 amino acids. With 7 bases removed from V and 2 bases from J, the gap between germline ends came to 12 bases. CDR3 coding DNA: TGTGCCAGCACCTTCGGAGGGGCCTACAATGAGCAGTTCTTC. Protein sequence: CASTFGGAYNEQFF.

The table lists this clone with a few counts. The chain links TRBV4-3 to TRBJ1-1; D is unclear. Trimming cost V 2 bases and J 7 bases, with 14 bases left between them. This CDR3 is built from 14 residues. From germline, CDR1 is LGHNA and CDR2 YSLEER. In nucleotides, the CDR3 is TGCGCCAGCAGCCAAACCCCGAAGACTTATGAAGCTTTCTTT. It yields the protein CASSQTPKTYEAFF.

This sequence joins TRBV2 and TRBJ2-7; 8 bases match TRBD1. Germline V CDR1 and CDR2: SNHLY, FYNNEI. This CDR3 is 17 amino acids long. Trimming removed 5 bases from V and 2 bases from J; junction bases left unmatched: 14. Written as DNA, the CDR3 is TGTGCCAGCAGTCCCGGCGCAGGGGGCATCCCTCCCTACGAGCAGTACTTC. Translating gives CASSPGAGGIPPYEQYF.